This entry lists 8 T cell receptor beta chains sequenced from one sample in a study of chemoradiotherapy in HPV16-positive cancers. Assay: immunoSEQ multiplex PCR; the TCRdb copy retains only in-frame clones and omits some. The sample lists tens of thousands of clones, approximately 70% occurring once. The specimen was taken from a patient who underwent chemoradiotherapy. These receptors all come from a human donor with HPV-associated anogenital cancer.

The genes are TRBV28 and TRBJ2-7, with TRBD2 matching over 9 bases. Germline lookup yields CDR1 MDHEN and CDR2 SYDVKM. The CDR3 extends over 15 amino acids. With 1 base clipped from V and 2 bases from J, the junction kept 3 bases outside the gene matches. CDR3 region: CASSLSAGGPYEQYF. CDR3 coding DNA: TGTGCCAGCAGTTTATCAGCGGGAGGCCCCTACGAGCAGTACTTC.

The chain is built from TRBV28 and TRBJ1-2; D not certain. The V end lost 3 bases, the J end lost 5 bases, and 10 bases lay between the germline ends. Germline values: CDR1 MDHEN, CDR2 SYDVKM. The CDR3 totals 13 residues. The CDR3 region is CASSFTSGYGYTF. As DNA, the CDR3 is TGTGCCAGCAGTTTCACCTCAGGATATGGCTACACCTTC.

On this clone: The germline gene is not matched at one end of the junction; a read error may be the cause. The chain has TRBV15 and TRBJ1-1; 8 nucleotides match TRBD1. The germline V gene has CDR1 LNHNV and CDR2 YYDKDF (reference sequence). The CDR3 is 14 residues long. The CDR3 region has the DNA TGTGCCACCAGCCGAGACAGGGGAACGGGTGAAGCTTTCTTT. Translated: CATSRDRGTGEAFF.

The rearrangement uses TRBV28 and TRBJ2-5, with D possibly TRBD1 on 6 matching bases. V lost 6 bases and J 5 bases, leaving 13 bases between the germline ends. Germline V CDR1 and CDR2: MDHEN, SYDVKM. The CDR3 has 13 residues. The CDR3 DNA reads TGTGCCAGCAGGCTTACAGGGTGGGAGACCCAGTACTTC. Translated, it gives CASRLTGWETQYF.

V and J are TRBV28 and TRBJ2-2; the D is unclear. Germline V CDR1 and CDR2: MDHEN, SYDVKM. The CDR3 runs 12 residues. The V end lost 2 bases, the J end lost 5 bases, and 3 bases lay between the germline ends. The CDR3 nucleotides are TGTGCCAGCAGTTTAGGTACCGGGGAGCTGTTTTTT. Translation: CASSLGTGELFF.

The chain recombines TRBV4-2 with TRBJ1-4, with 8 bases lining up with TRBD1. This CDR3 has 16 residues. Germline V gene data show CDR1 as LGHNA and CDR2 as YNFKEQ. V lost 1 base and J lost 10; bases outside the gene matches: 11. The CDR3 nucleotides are TGTGCCAGCAGCCAAGCCATGCAGGGGGCGGGCGGAAAACTGTTTTTT. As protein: CASSQAMQGAGGKLFF.

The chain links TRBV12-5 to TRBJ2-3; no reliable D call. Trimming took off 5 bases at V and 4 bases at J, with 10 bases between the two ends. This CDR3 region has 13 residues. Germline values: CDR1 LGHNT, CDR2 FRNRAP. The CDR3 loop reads CASGPQGSDTQYF. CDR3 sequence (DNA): TGTGCTAGTGGTCCACAAGGATCAGATACGCAGTATTTT.

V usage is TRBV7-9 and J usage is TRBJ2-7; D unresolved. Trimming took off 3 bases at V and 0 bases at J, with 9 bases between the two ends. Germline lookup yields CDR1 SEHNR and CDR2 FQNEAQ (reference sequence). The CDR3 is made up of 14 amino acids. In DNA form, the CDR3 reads TGTGCCAGCAGCTTCCGAGACCGCTCCTACGAGCAGTACTTC. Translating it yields CASSFRDRSYEQYF.